This note documents a single T cell receptor (beta chain) sequence. The study ran its PCR with 60 Vbeta and 13 Jbeta primers. Some clones are missing from TCRdb's copy, which holds only in-frame ones; the method was immunoSEQ multiplex PCR. The sample carries 130,000 or so clones, about 80% recorded once. The record originates from a study of cytomegalovirus exposure and HLA in healthy donors. Germline-derived CDR1 and CDR2 are MNHEY and SMNVEV (reference sequence). The CDR3 loop spans 15 amino acids. The V and J ends lost 5 bases and 3 bases, in that order; junction bases with no gene match: 8. The sequenced material came from PBMCs. The TCR was taken from a man aged 25-45 years in good health and CMV-seronegative. V usage is TRBV27 and J usage is TRBJ2-7; 9 nucleotides align to TRBD2. The CDR3 coding sequence is TGTGCCAGCAGTCGTCTAGCGGGAACTTTCTACGAGCAGTACTTC. This translates into CASSRLAGTFYEQYF.